The 11 T cell receptor beta chains given below trace back to one sample, sequenced in a study of T cells in Graves' hyperthyroidism and ophthalmopathy. What was amplified from RNA transcripts were TCR beta CDR3 regions. With the HTBI primer set, the TCR CDR3 went through a first round of RT-PCR. TCRdb re-called the multiplex PCR reads with MiXCR, one entry per CDR3 protein. The sample shows 300,000 to 500,000 distinct CDR3 sequences, about an eighth of them seen only once. Sequenced: blood. The receptors stem from a man aged 45 to 65 with Graves' ophthalmopathy.

This clonotype was observed many times. This chain links TRBV20-1 with TRBJ1-5; 10 bases map to TRBD1. The CDR3 runs to 15 residues. The junction had 4 bases not matched to a gene; V was cut back by 3 bases and J by 2 bases. Germline assignment: CDR1 DFQATT and CDR2 SNEGSKA (reference sequence). The DNA of the CDR3 is TGCAGTGCTAGTACGGGGACAGGGGGCAATCAGCCCCAGCATTTT. Protein: CSASTGTGGNQPQHF.

About this clonotype: Mismatch with germline at one junction end may stem from a read error. This chain joins TRBV9 and TRBJ1-1, with TRBD1 matching over 7 bases. This CDR3 region has 16 residues. Germline values: CDR1 SGDLS, CDR2 YYNGEE. CDR3 residues: CASSVRPGQQNTEAFF. The CDR3 DNA sequence: TGTGCCAGCAGCGTTAGACCGGGACAGCAGAACACTGAGGCTTTCTTT.

The rearrangement joins TRBV10-3 to TRBJ1-2; no reliable D call. Germline V gives CDR1 ENHRY, CDR2 SYGVKD. Between the trimmed V and J ends, which lost 3 bases and 4 bases, there was a span of 9 bases. The CDR3 sequence is 13 residues long. CDR3 sequence (DNA): TGTGCCATCAGTGACGGAGGTTTCTATGGCTACACCTTC. This codes for CAISDGGFYGYTF.

The sample holds many counts of this clonotype. The J gene is TRBJ2-7, the V gene TRBV12-3 or TRBV12-4; TRBD2 aligns across 9 bases. This CDR3 has 14 amino acids. J lost 4 bases, V lost 2 bases, and 3 bases had no gene match. CDR3 sequence reads: CASSLSTSGYEQYF. The CDR3 DNA follows: TGTGCCAGCAGTTTAAGCACTAGCGGGTACGAGCAGTACTTC.

This clonotype was counted ten times or more. This chain joins TRBV5-1 and TRBJ2-1, with 9 bases that match TRBD2. Germline V CDR1 and CDR2: SGHRS, YFSETQ. The CDR3 extends over 15 amino acids. Losses at the gene ends were 1 base for V and 9 bases for J; bases not matched to a gene: 8. CDR3 region: CASSLLAGGLSEQFF. CDR3 sequence (DNA): TGCGCCAGCAGCTTGCTGGCGGGAGGGCTCAGTGAGCAGTTCTTC.

In this sample, this clonotype turned up many times. This chain connects TRBV11-2 to TRBJ2-1; 8 bases agree with TRBD2. The germline CDR1 and CDR2 sequences are SGHAT and FQNNGV. This CDR3 is 16 amino acids long. V trimming: 5 bases; J trimming: 0 bases; junction bases outside the gene matches: 6. The CDR3 reads CASSLRSGSSYNEQFF. The CDR3 DNA reads as TGTGCCAGCAGCCTAAGGAGCGGGAGCTCCTACAATGAGCAGTTCTTC.

The chain has TRBV29-1 and TRBJ2-7; weak D call: TRBD1 (6 bases). V shed 7 bases and J shed 2 bases, with 12 bases lying between them. Germline V gene data show CDR1 as SQVTM and CDR2 as ANQGSEA. There are 12 residues in the CDR3. The CDR3, as DNA: TGCAGCGGAATGGACAGAGCCTACGAGCAGTACTTC. Its protein product is CSGMDRAYEQYF.

This clonotype was observed many times. Germline and junction disagree at one end, which may indicate a read error. The chain combines TRBV13 with TRBJ1-1, with 8 bases fitting TRBD1. The CDR3 consists of 16 residues. CDR1 and CDR2 from the germline V gene are PRHDT and FYEKMQ (reference sequence). The CDR3 nucleotides read TGTGCCAGCAGCCTAGGTCCAGGGGGCGCAAACACTGAAGCTTTCTTT. This translates into CASSLGPGGANTEAFF.

This clonotype was observed a handful of times. This rearrangement joins TRBV25-1 to TRBJ2-3, with TRBD2 matching 7 bases. This CDR3 is 17 amino acids long. Germline V gives CDR1 MGHDK, CDR2 SYGVNS. Trimming removed 4 bases from V and 3 bases from J; junction bases left unmatched: 13. For the CDR3, the DNA is TGTGCCAGCAGTGGGATTTTTAGCGGGCTCCAAACAGATACGCAGTATTTT. As protein: CASSGIFSGLQTDTQYF.

This clonotype was found a few times. V usage is TRBV4-2 and J usage is TRBJ2-3; 9 bases agree with TRBD2. V trimming: 5 bases; J trimming: 3 bases; junction bases outside the gene matches: 6. CDR1 and CDR2 from the germline V gene are LGHNA and YNFKEQ. There are 15 residues in the CDR3. In DNA, the CDR3 is TGTGCCAGCAGCGCAGGGAGCGGGAGGACAGATACGCAGTATTTT. Translation: CASSAGSGRTDTQYF.

The table lists this clonotype with many counts. The chain is built from TRBV3-1 and TRBJ2-1; 10 positions agree with TRBD1. V shed 0 bases and J 6 bases; nucleotides not matched to a gene: 2. Looked up from germline, CDR1 is LGHDT and CDR2 is YNNKEL (reference sequence). The CDR3 extends over 15 amino acids. Here the CDR3 DNA reads TGTGCCAGCAGCCAAGAAGGGACAGGGGTCAATGAGCAGTTCTTC. Its translation: CASSQEGTGVNEQFF.